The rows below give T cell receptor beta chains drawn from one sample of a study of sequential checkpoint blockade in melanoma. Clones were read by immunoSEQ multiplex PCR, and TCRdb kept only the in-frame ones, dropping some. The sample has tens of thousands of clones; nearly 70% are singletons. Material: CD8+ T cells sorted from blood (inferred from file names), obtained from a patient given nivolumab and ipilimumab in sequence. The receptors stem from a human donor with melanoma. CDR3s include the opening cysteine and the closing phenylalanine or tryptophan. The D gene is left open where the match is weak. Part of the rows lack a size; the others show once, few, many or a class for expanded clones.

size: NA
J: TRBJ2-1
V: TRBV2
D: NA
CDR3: CASSDTSYNEQFF
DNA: TGTGCCAGTTCAGATACATCCTACAATGAGCAGTTCTTC

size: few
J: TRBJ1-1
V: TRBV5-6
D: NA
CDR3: CASSLSSAGSLNTEAFF
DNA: TGTGCCAGCAGCTTGTCGTCGGCAGGGTCCCTTAACACTGAAGCTTTCTTT

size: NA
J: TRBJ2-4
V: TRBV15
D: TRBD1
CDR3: CATETMTGLKNIQYF
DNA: TGTGCCACCGAAACCATGACAGGGCTCAAAAACATTCAGTACTTC

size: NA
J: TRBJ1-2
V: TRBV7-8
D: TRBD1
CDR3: CASSLEGAIGYTF
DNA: TGTGCCAGCAGCTTAGAGGGGGCAATCGGCTACACCTTC

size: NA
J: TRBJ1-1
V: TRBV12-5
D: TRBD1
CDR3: CASGRPRQGRTEAFF
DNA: TGTGCTAGTGGCCGTCCGAGACAGGGGAGGACTGAAGCTTTCTTT

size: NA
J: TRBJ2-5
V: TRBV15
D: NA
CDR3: CATSSGRGETQYF
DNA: TGTGCCACCAGCAGCGGCCGCGGAGAGACCCAGTACTTC

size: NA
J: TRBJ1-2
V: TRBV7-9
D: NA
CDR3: CASSQEVQTGNYGYTF
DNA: TGTGCCAGCAGCCAAGAAGTCCAAACAGGGAACTATGGCTACACCTTC

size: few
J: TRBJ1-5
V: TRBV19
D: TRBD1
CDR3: CASSVMTTGARQPQHF
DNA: TGTGCCAGTAGCGTGATGACCACAGGGGCGCGGCAGCCCCAGCATTTT

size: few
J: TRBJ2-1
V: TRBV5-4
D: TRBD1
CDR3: CASSWGTVNEQFF
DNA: TGTGCCAGCAGCTGGGGGACAGTAAATGAGCAGTTCTTC

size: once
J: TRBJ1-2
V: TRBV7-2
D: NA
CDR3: CASSAGTNYGYTF
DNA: TGTGCCAGCAGCGCCGGGACTAACTATGGCTACACCTTC

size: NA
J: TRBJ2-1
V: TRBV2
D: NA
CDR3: CASRMGGDTYNEQFF
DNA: TGTGCCAGCAGGATGGGGGGGGACACCTACAATGAGCAGTTCTTC

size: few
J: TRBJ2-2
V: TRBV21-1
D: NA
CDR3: CASSALRDSGGSNTGELFF
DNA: TGTGCCAGCAGCGCCCTTAGAGATAGCGGGGGATCTAACACCGGGGAGCTGTTTTTT

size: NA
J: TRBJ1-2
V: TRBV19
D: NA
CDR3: CASSENRDTNLLIYGYTF
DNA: TGTGCCAGTAGTGAAAACCGGGACACCAACCTCCTCATCTATGGCTACACCTTC

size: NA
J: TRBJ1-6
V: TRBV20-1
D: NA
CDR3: CSARDWGALHF
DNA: TGCAGTGCTAGAGATTGGGGAGCCCTCCACTTT